The clone carrying this TCR beta chain showed up just once. The data stem from a study of blood T cell repertoires in COVID-19. Overall study context: The cDNA or gDNA used as material had been derived from T cells, B-cell-depleted T cells, or PBMCs.

As originally analysed: Reference gene primer amplification gave nucleated cell count estimates. Only in-frame clones appear in the TCRdb table, and some are missing; sequencing was by immunoSEQ multiplex PCR. V and J calls and clone size are those listed in that table; D and trimming were worked out from the DNA. The sample shows about 9,900 clones, around 77% of them seen only once. The V end lost 5 bases, the J end lost 8 bases, and 18 bases lay between the germline ends. CDR1 SEHNR and CDR2 FQNEAQ come from the germline V gene (reference sequence). The CDR3 covers 14 residues. Sequencing was carried out using peripheral blood. V gene TRBV7-9 combines with J gene TRBJ1-1; TRBD1 is a possible D gene (5 bases). The sequence came from a human donor in a cohort sampled during active COVID-19. CDR3 loop: CASSRQIKRQEAFF. CDR3 DNA: TGTGCCAGCAGCCGACAGATAAAAAGACAGGAAGCTTTCTTT.